The next 16 T cell receptor beta chains were all read from a single sample in a study of T-cell reconstitution after alpha-beta-depleted transplantation in children. Using unique molecular identifiers, the investigators prepared the TCRbeta library. One entry per CDR3 protein results from TCRdb running MiXCR on the PCR reads. Here the sample spans 100,000 to 120,000 distinct CDR3 sequences, about 6% being singletons. The source was PBMCs, mostly from graft donor cells, collected 360 days after TCRalphabeta/CD19-depleted stem cell transplant. These receptors were collected from a male patient aged 2-15 years who had a stem cell transplant for acute lymphoblastic leukemia, so the T cells may come from the graft donor.

This chain connects TRBV27 to TRBJ2-5; 7 positions agree with TRBD2. The CDR3 sequence is 16 residues long. Germline V gives CDR1 MNHEY, CDR2 SMNVEV (reference sequence). With 4 bases clipped from V and 3 bases from J, the junction kept 11 bases outside the gene matches. The CDR3 DNA follows: TGTGCCAGCAGTTCGGGACTACTTCCCCCCAAAGAGACCCAGTACTTC. Amino acid sequence: CASSSGLLPPKETQYF.

This clonotype was picked up a small number of times. The genes are TRBV19 and TRBJ2-1; either TRBD1 or TRBD2 may fit D (6 bases each). CDR3 size: 15 residues. Germline V lookup: CDR1 LNHDA, CDR2 SQIVND (reference sequence). The germline V and J ends were trimmed by 3 bases and 3 bases, with 12 bases remaining between them. CDR3 sequence (DNA): TGTGCCAGTAGTATGGGGGGCATCGGCTACAATGAGCAGTTCTTC. This gives the protein CASSMGGIGYNEQFF.

Here the CDR3 reads CATSRDSGAPYNEQFF. CDR3 coding DNA: TGTGCCACCAGCAGAGATAGCGGGGCCCCCTACAATGAGCAGTTCTTC. This chain joins TRBV15 and TRBJ2-7, with 8 nucleotides matching TRBD2. The end of the DNA fits TRBJ2-1 better, so the J call may be wrong. Germline V gene data show CDR1 as LNHNV and CDR2 as YYDKDF (reference sequence). There are 16 residues in the CDR3.

The sample holds many counts of this clonotype. This chain links TRBV6-1 with TRBJ2-3, with TRBD2 matching 12 bases. Germline V lookup: CDR1 MNHNS, CDR2 SASEGT. This CDR3 has 15 amino acids. V gave up 5 bases and J gave up 4 bases; unmatched junction bases: 4. The CDR3 loop is CASSRLAGGPDTQYF. CDR3 nucleotides: TGTGCCAGCAGTCGTCTAGCGGGAGGGCCAGATACGCAGTATTTT.

This clonotype was detected many times. The J gene is TRBJ2-7, the V gene TRBV5-1, with D hard to call. CDR1 and CDR2 (germline): SGHRS, YFSETQ. The V and J ends lost 0 bases and 0 bases respectively, with 10 bases between them. The CDR3 spans 15 residues. The CDR3 loop reads CASSLATLSSYEQYF. The CDR3, as DNA: TGCGCCAGCAGCTTGGCGACTCTTAGCTCCTACGAGCAGTACTTC.

This clonotype has only a few counts. V usage is TRBV6-5 and J usage is TRBJ1-3, with unresolved D. The CDR3 contains 16 residues. The V end was cut by 0 bases, the J end by 0 bases, with 9 bases between. Per germline, CDR1 MNHEY and CDR2 SVGAGI. This CDR3 reads CASSYSTGGSGNTIYF. The CDR3 DNA reads as TGTGCCAGCAGTTACTCGACCGGAGGCTCTGGAAACACCATATATTTT.

This clonotype occurred many times. The chain couples TRBV7-9 to TRBJ2-7; D unresolved. The CDR3 runs to 13 residues. Trimming took off 2 bases at V and 7 bases at J, with 12 bases between the two ends. Germline CDR1 SEHNR, CDR2 FQNEAQ (reference sequence). The CDR3 nucleotides read TGTGCCAGCAGCTTAATTCAACAAGGGGAGCAGTACTTC. It yields the protein CASSLIQQGEQYF.

This clonotype was recorded at least ten times. The chain combines TRBV27 with TRBJ2-1; the D gene is possibly TRBD2 (5 bases). CDR3 length: 15 amino acids. Germline V CDR1 and CDR2: MNHEY, SMNVEV (reference sequence). Trimming removed 6 bases at V and 3 bases at J, with 15 bases between. In DNA form, the CDR3 reads TGTGCCAGCAGGGGAGCGGTTCGCGGCTACAATGAGCAGTTCTTC. Translation: CASRGAVRGYNEQFF.

The chain recombines TRBV7-9 with TRBJ2-1; D unclear. The germline V gene has CDR1 SEHNR and CDR2 FQNEAQ (reference sequence). This CDR3 region has 12 residues. V was shortened by 4 bases and J by 5 bases, with 6 bases between the two germline ends. CDR3 protein: CASSSTHNEQFF. CDR3 nucleotides: TGTGCCAGCAGCTCTACGCACAATGAGCAGTTCTTC. Looking up the rest from reference TRBV7-9 and TRBJ2-1 gives the full variable domain: DTGVSQNPRHKITKRGQNVTFRCDPISEHNRLYWYRQTLGQGPEFLTYFQNEAQLEKSRLLSDRFSAERPKGSFSTLEIQRTEQGDSAMYLCASSSTHNEQFFGPGTRLTVL.

Ten or more counts support this clonotype. This chain links TRBV29-1 with TRBJ2-6; D possibly matches TRBD1 or TRBD2 (5 bases each). In germline, CDR1 is SQVTM, CDR2 ANQGSEA. Trimming took off 4 bases at V and 4 bases at J, with 17 bases between the two ends. The CDR3 spans 16 residues. The CDR3 spells CSVVEGPPYGANVLTF. In DNA, the CDR3 is TGCAGCGTTGTTGAGGGACCCCCCTACGGGGCCAACGTCCTGACTTTC.

V and J are TRBV7-2 and TRBJ2-5, with D possibly being TRBD1 or TRBD2 (6 bases each). Germline CDR1 and CDR2: SGHTA and FQGNSA. Trimming removed 5 bases from V and 3 bases from J, with 19 bases in between. The CDR3 runs to 16 residues. CDR3 sequence reads: CASSERGPGAKETQYF. The CDR3 region has the DNA TGTGCCAGCAGCGAGCGAGGACCGGGGGCTAAAGAGACCCAGTACTTC.

V gene TRBV27 combines with J gene TRBJ1-5; D call uncertain. The CDR3 has 15 residues. V lost 2 bases and J 0 bases, leaving 8 bases between the germline ends. Germline V gene sequence: CDR1 MNHEY, CDR2 SMNVEV (reference sequence). DNA for the CDR3: TGTGCCAGCAGTTTACTACAACATAGCAATCAGCCCCAGCATTTT. Amino acid sequence: CASSLLQHSNQPQHF.

This clonotype occurred a few times. The rearrangement links TRBV7-2 to TRBJ1-3; D remains unclear. CDR3 length: 14 residues. V lost 1 base and J 3 bases, leaving 7 bases between the germline ends. Germline values: CDR1 SGHTA, CDR2 FQGNSA. This CDR3 is CASSLGEVGNTIYF. The CDR3 DNA sequence: TGTGCCAGCAGCTTAGGAGAAGTTGGAAACACCATATATTTT.

This clonotype was recorded many times. V usage is TRBV10-3 and J usage is TRBJ2-3, with TRBD2 matching over 11 bases. The CDR3 covers 17 residues. With 6 bases clipped from V and 6 bases from J, the junction kept 14 bases outside the gene matches. Germline assignment: CDR1 ENHRY and CDR2 SYGVKD. CDR3: CAISHGTSGRGRDTQYF. The CDR3 nucleotides are TGTGCCATCAGCCACGGGACTAGCGGTAGGGGTAGGGATACGCAGTATTTT.

This clonotype was counted many times. The gene calls are TRBV12-3 or TRBV12-4 and TRBJ2-7, with D unresolved. The CDR3 extends over 13 amino acids. Trimming stripped 8 bases from V and 2 bases from J, with 13 bases between. This CDR3 is CASSPVPPYEQYF. The CDR3 region has the DNA TGTGCCAGCTCCCCGGTCCCCCCCTACGAGCAGTACTTC.

This clonotype occurred a few times. J is TRBJ1-3 and V is TRBV7-6; D is possibly TRBD1 (5 bases). The ends were cut back, 3 bases at V and 2 bases at J, with 11 bases in the middle. The germline V gene encodes CDR1 SGHVS and CDR2 FNYEAQ. The length of the CDR3 is 15 residues. Here the CDR3 DNA reads TGTGCCAGCAGCTTGTACAGGAGTGCTGGAAACACCATATATTTT. Its translation is CASSLYRSAGNTIYF.